The 25 T cell receptor beta chains below all came from one sample that was sequenced in a study of a mutant IDH1 vaccine in newly diagnosed glioma. Sequencing was performed with immunoSEQ multiplex PCR; in TCRdb, only in-frame clones are kept and a portion is missing. The data hold around 29,000 clones, with around 80% observed a single time. These receptors are not linked to any known antigen. Time point here: week 23, last vaccination. With topical imiquimod, each dose of the vaccine consisted of 300 ug of mutant IDH1 20-mer peptide. The source material was PBMCs, sampled from a glioma patient whose treatment included an IDH1 peptide vaccine. The receptors come from a woman in her late teens or twenties with glioma.

The chain combines TRBV18 with TRBJ2-6; tentative D call: TRBD2 (5 bases). This CDR3 contains 18 residues. Germline V lookup: CDR1 KGHSH, CDR2 LQKENI. V gave up 6 bases and J gave up 2 bases, with 20 bases separating them. The CDR3: CASSSDGLGAAGANVLTF. The CDR3 nucleotides read TGTGCCAGCTCTTCTGACGGACTGGGAGCGGCTGGGGCCAACGTCCTGACTTTC.

This chain joins TRBV30 and TRBJ2-2, with 11 bases that match TRBD2. Trimming removed 3 bases from V and 1 base from J; junction bases left unmatched: 4. This CDR3 contains 16 residues. The germline V gene has CDR1 GTSNPN and CDR2 SVGIG (reference sequence). DNA for the CDR3: TGTGCCTGGAGCCTCGGACTAGCGGGGAACACCGGGGAGCTGTTTTTT. This gives the protein CAWSLGLAGNTGELFF.

The genes are TRBV5-4 and TRBJ1-2; TRBD1 aligns across 9 bases. This CDR3 has 15 residues. The junction had 5 bases not matched to a gene; V was cut back by 3 bases and J by 2 bases. From germline, CDR1 is SGHNT and CDR2 YYREEE (reference sequence). The CDR3 loop is CASSYGTGPNYGYTF. The CDR3 DNA is TGTGCCAGCAGCTACGGGACAGGGCCGAACTATGGCTACACCTTC.

The chain joins TRBV6-5 to TRBJ2-3, with D perhaps matching TRBD1 (6 bases). V was clipped by 6 bases and J by 2 bases, with 12 bases between them. This CDR3 has 14 residues. Germline assignment: CDR1 MNHEY and CDR2 SVGAGI. The CDR3 sequence is CASSPTGITDTQYF. DNA of the CDR3: TGTGCCAGCAGCCCAACAGGGATCACAGATACGCAGTATTTT.

This chain uses TRBV6-1 with TRBJ2-7, with TRBD1 identical over 9 bases. Trimming removed 6 bases from V and 4 bases from J; junction bases left unmatched: 7. Germline CDR1 is MNHNS and CDR2 is SASEGT. This CDR3 contains 14 residues. The CDR3 bases are TGTGCCAGCAGAGCAGGGACAGGGAGTTACGAGCAGTACTTC. Protein product: CASRAGTGSYEQYF.

The chain combines TRBV6-1 with TRBJ1-4, with unresolved D. The CDR3 is 16 residues long. V was pared by 3 bases and J by 7 bases, with 18 bases between. CDR1 is MNHNS and CDR2 is SASEGT in the germline V gene. CDR3 loop: CASSEVLGRAVEKLFF. The CDR3 coding sequence is TGTGCCAGCAGTGAGGTTTTGGGCAGAGCGGTTGAAAAACTGTTTTTT.

The V and J genes are TRBV12-5 and TRBJ1-3; 9 nucleotides line up with TRBD1. Germline V gives CDR1 LGHNT, CDR2 FRNRAP. The CDR3 has 19 amino acids. V shed 0 bases, J shed 4 bases, and the junction held 13 bases outside the gene matches. CDR3 nucleotides: TGTGCTAGTGGTTTGGTCCCCTCGGGACAGGGTAATTACGGAAACACCATATATTTT. Translating gives CASGLVPSGQGNYGNTIYF.

The V and J genes are TRBV6-5 and TRBJ2-3, with TRBD2 identical over 8 bases. V trimming: 5 bases; J trimming: 6 bases; junction bases outside the gene matches: 4. Germline V gives CDR1 MNHEY, CDR2 SVGAGI. The CDR3 is 13 amino acids. The CDR3 region has the DNA TGTGCCAGCAGTCCCGGGGGGGTCGATACGCAGTATTTT. Protein: CASSPGGVDTQYF.

The chain links TRBV4-1 to TRBJ1-1; no clear D. Germline V CDR1 and CDR2: MGHRA, YSYEKL. This CDR3 spans 15 amino acids. Trimming left V 1 base short and J 4 bases short, with 13 bases between. The CDR3 region is CASSQVFSAGTEAFF. CDR3 bases: TGCGCCAGCAGCCAAGTTTTCTCGGCAGGCACTGAAGCTTTCTTT.

The J gene is TRBJ1-5, the V gene TRBV4-1; 7 positions match TRBD1. This CDR3 spans 15 amino acids. The germline CDR1 and CDR2 sequences are MGHRA and YSYEKL. The ends lost 1 base at V and 3 bases at J; junction bases unmatched: 3. In DNA, the CDR3 is TGCGCCAGCAGCCAAGGTGACAGGGTCAATCAGCCCCAGCATTTT. This gives the protein CASSQGDRVNQPQHF.

The V gene is TRBV7-2, the J gene TRBJ2-3; a weak D match, TRBD2 (5 bases). The CDR3 is made up of 15 amino acids. In germline, CDR1 is SGHTA, CDR2 FQGNSA. Trimming stripped 5 bases from V and 0 bases from J, with 12 bases between. CDR3 nucleotides: TGTGCCAGCAGCCCCAAGAGGGCCAGCACAGATACGCAGTATTTT. Its protein product is CASSPKRASTDTQYF.

The chain carries TRBV6-1 and TRBJ1-1; no reliable D call. The CDR3 is made up of 13 amino acids. Trimming stripped 1 base from V and 10 bases from J, with 13 bases between. CDR1 is MNHNS and CDR2 is SASEGT in the germline V gene. The CDR3 spells CASSEGGGARAFF. For the CDR3, the DNA is TGTGCCAGCAGTGAAGGCGGCGGTGCTAGAGCTTTCTTT.

The genes are TRBV7-8 and TRBJ1-2; D gene uncertain. The V end was cut by 2 bases, the J end by 6 bases, with 10 bases between. Germline V gives CDR1 SGHVS, CDR2 FQNEAQ. This CDR3 is built from 13 residues. This CDR3 is CASSLFGWDGYTF. In DNA form, the CDR3 reads TGTGCCAGCAGCTTATTCGGGTGGGATGGCTACACCTTC.

This chain uses TRBV7-9 with TRBJ1-1, with a weak D call TRBD1 (5 bases). CDR3 size: 15 residues. Germline loops: CDR1 SEHNR, CDR2 FQNEAQ (reference sequence). V lost 3 bases, J lost 4 bases, and 15 bases lay in between. CDR3 sequence: CASSFLQVGGTEAFF. The CDR3 nucleotides are TGTGCCAGCAGCTTCCTACAGGTGGGGGGCACTGAAGCTTTCTTT.

This chain uses TRBV19 with TRBJ1-3; 7 positions agree with TRBD1. The V segment lost 6 bases and the J segment 2 bases; nucleotides outside the gene matches: 4. This CDR3 region has 14 residues. Per the germline V gene, CDR1 is LNHDA and CDR2 is SQIVND (reference sequence). CDR3 sequence reads: CASSPTGAGNTIYF. The CDR3 bases are TGTGCCAGTAGCCCCACAGGGGCTGGAAACACCATATATTTT.

The V call is TRBV2, the J call TRBJ2-3; no clear D. Trimming took off 4 bases at V and 1 base at J, with 9 bases between the two ends. The germline CDR1 and CDR2 sequences are SNHLY and FYNNEI. The CDR3 has 14 residues. CDR3 in DNA: TGTGCCAGCAGTGCTAGGGCAGGCACAGATACGCAGTATTTT. Translation: CASSARAGTDTQYF.

This sequence joins TRBV7-8 and TRBJ2-5; D is perhaps TRBD1 (6 bases). The V gene lost 4 bases and the J gene lost 3 bases, with 9 bases spanning the gap. The CDR3 is 13 residues long. Germline assignment: CDR1 SGHVS and CDR2 FQNEAQ. CDR3 sequence reads: CASSSGQKETQYF. The CDR3 DNA follows: TGTGCCAGCAGCTCAGGACAGAAAGAGACCCAGTACTTC.

The chain is built from TRBV30 and TRBJ1-1; D ambiguous. Germline V gene sequence: CDR1 GTSNPN, CDR2 SVGIG (reference sequence). The V and J ends lost 2 bases and 7 bases respectively, with 8 bases between them. The CDR3 is 11 residues long. The CDR3 region is CAWSYDIEAFF. CDR3 nucleotide sequence: TGTGCCTGGAGTTACGACATTGAAGCTTTCTTT.

The chain recombines TRBV4-1 with TRBJ2-5; D call uncertain. Trimming shortened V by 0 bases and J by 5 bases, and 10 bases separated the two germline ends. Germline CDR1 reads MGHRA; CDR2 reads YSYEKL. This CDR3 has 14 residues. CDR3 loop: CASSQDNVRETQYF. CDR3 nucleotides: TGCGCCAGCAGCCAAGATAACGTCCGGGAGACCCAGTACTTC.

The chain combines TRBV28 with TRBJ2-5; 8 bases map to TRBD2. V gave up 4 bases and J gave up 4 bases; unmatched junction bases: 5. The germline gives CDR1 MDHEN, CDR2 SYDVKM. There are 14 residues in the CDR3. For the CDR3, the DNA is TGTGCCAGCAGTTCGGGGGGGGGCGGAGAGACCCAGTACTTC. Its protein product is CASSSGGGGETQYF.

V and J are TRBV6-1 and TRBJ2-4; 7 nucleotides match TRBD1. The CDR3 has 15 amino acids. V shed 10 bases, J shed 0 bases, and the junction held 9 bases outside the gene matches. Germline-derived CDR1 and CDR2 are MNHNS and SASEGT. CDR3 region: CAITGTEIAKNIQYF. The CDR3 DNA sequence: TGTGCCATCACCGGGACAGAGATAGCCAAAAACATTCAGTACTTC.

This rearrangement joins TRBV6-1 to TRBJ1-1, with D possibly being TRBD1 (6 bases). Germline-derived CDR1 and CDR2 are MNHNS and SASEGT. V was cut by 4 bases and J by 0 bases, with 12 bases left in between. The CDR3 contains 15 residues. The CDR3 is CASSAGGPMNTEAFF. The CDR3 DNA is TGTGCCAGCAGTGCCGGGGGGCCTATGAACACTGAAGCTTTCTTT.

J is TRBJ2-7 and V is TRBV13; D gene unclear. Germline V lookup: CDR1 PRHDT, CDR2 FYEKMQ (reference sequence). V lost 6 bases and J lost 6, with 12 bases in between. The CDR3 sequence is 12 residues long. DNA of the CDR3: TGTGCCAGCAGTCGCCCTCTCGGCGAGCAGTACTTC. This codes for CASSRPLGEQYF.

CDR3 sequence: CASSPDRPYNEQFF. The CDR3, as DNA: TGTGCCAGCAGCCCGGACAGACCCTACAATGAGCAGTTCTTC. This rearrangement joins TRBV16 to TRBJ2-1; possible D gene TRBD1, 6 bases. V lost 4 bases, J lost 2 bases, and 9 bases lay in between. The length of the CDR3 is 14 residues. The germline V gene has CDR1 KGHSY and CDR2 FQNENV.

The gene calls are TRBV5-5 and TRBJ2-7; 7 bases map to TRBD1. The CDR3 has 13 amino acids. From germline, CDR1 is SGHKS and CDR2 YYEKEE (reference sequence). V lost 6 bases and J lost 7; bases outside the gene matches: 10. CDR3 in amino acids: CASTARGNGEQYF. For the CDR3, the DNA is TGTGCCAGCACCGCCAGGGGGAATGGTGAGCAGTACTTC. Supplemented by reference TRBV5-5 and TRBJ2-7, the full variable domain reads DAGVTQSPTHLIKTRGQQVTLRCSPISGHKSVSWYQQVLGQGPQFIFQYYEKEERGRGNFPDRFSARQFPNYSSELNVNALLLGDSALYLCASTARGNGEQYFGPGTRLTVT.